This T cell receptor (beta chain) was identified during a study of Ad26.COV2.S vaccination and SARS-CoV-2 variants. Overall study findings and caveats: Those who received the vaccine showed greater spike-specific TCR breadth than those given placebo. Non-spike TCR breadth did not differ much between vaccine and placebo recipients.

A word on this clone: Its antigen is unidentified.

Treatment meaning: roughly 20 received Ad26.COV2.S at low or high dose, single or two shots; five or six received placebo; per-sample allocation not given. Material that was analyzed had been drawn on day 63 after the first vaccine or placebo injection. It was an adult aged 18-55 years in Boston who was the donor. SARS-CoV-2 spike from the Wuhan strain was encoded by the vaccine, an Ad26 vector. The CDR3 has 13 residues. Germline trimming cut 3 bases from V and 9 bases from J; bases unmatched to any gene: 4. Looked up from germline, CDR1 is SGHTA and CDR2 is FQGTGA. This table comes from immunoSEQ multiplex PCR, and its TCRdb copy is limited to in-frame clones, with some not included. The table records roughly 500,000 clones, approximately 90% of them present only once.

This chain joins TRBV7-3 and TRBJ2-1; 8 nucleotides match TRBD2. The sequence was collected from a person aged 18 to 59 who received the Ad26.COV2.S COVID-19 vaccine or a placebo. The sequencing here drew on peripheral blood, taken in a trial of Ad26.COV2.S vaccine versus placebo. The CDR3 DNA sequence: TGTGCCAGCAGCTTGACGGGAGGGACTGAGCAGTTCTTC. Translated: CASSLTGGTEQFF.